These T cell receptor beta chains were read from a single sample in a study of blood T cell repertoires in COVID-19. The assay was immunoSEQ multiplex PCR, and TCRdb's table has in-frame clones only and misses some. There are just over 20,000 clones in the sample; 85% to 90% occur only once, and around 3.7% lies in the top ten. Input material: peripheral blood. Receptors were obtained from a man over 45 with active COVID-19. The CDR3 runs from the conserved cysteine through the conserved F or W.

v_call: TRBV11-1
j_call: TRBJ1-3
cdr3_aa: CASTQDRGTGNTIYF

v_call: TRBV5-4
j_call: TRBJ1-2
cdr3_aa: CASSLVKRIQGQGGSYTF

v_call: TRBV13
j_call: TRBJ2-5
cdr3_aa: CASSPGQGDQETQYF

v_call: TRBV6-5
j_call: TRBJ2-7
cdr3_aa: CASSRTGETYEQYF

v_call: TRBV30
j_call: TRBJ2-7
cdr3_aa: CAWSAGTGFVYEQYF

v_call: TRBV28
j_call: TRBJ1-4
cdr3_aa: CASSPQGLGEKLFF

v_call: TRBV25-1
j_call: TRBJ2-7
cdr3_aa: CASSESIEEDEQYF

v_call: TRBV5-6
j_call: TRBJ2-2
cdr3_aa: CASSLELAGGLTGELFF

v_call: TRBV5-6
j_call: TRBJ1-4
cdr3_aa: CASSLLLGADPIEKLFF

v_call: TRBV5-6
j_call: TRBJ2-7
cdr3_aa: CASSWDRGREQYF

v_call: TRBV6-4
j_call: TRBJ2-3
cdr3_aa: CASSEREGDTDTQYF

v_call: TRBV18
j_call: TRBJ2-7
cdr3_aa: CASSPLRDRGGEQYF

v_call: TRBV10-3
j_call: TRBJ2-1
cdr3_aa: CATSGGFEQFF

v_call: TRBV9
j_call: TRBJ2-5
cdr3_aa: CASSPQETQYF

v_call: TRBV20-1
j_call: TRBJ1-2
cdr3_aa: CSASTQGYGYTF

v_call: TRBV6-2/TRBV6-3
j_call: TRBJ1-4
cdr3_aa: CASSYSASIGKLFF

v_call: TRBV19
j_call: TRBJ1-5
cdr3_aa: CASLPGGVNQPQHF

v_call: TRBV2
j_call: TRBJ2-1
cdr3_aa: CASIPNSPAGPPYNEQFF

v_call: TRBV10-3
j_call: TRBJ1-3
cdr3_aa: CAISESRGQNTIYF

v_call: TRBV30
j_call: TRBJ1-1
cdr3_aa: CAWRIAGTGIAFF

v_call: TRBV29-1
j_call: TRBJ1-2
cdr3_aa: CSGYTGGYTF

v_call: TRBV7-9
j_call: TRBJ1-1
cdr3_aa: CASSAPGGGMNTEAFF

v_call: TRBV19
j_call: TRBJ1-3
cdr3_aa: CASSMWTGGTGNTIYF

v_call: TRBV7-9
j_call: TRBJ2-7
cdr3_aa: CASSSSAYEQYF

v_call: TRBV7-9
j_call: TRBJ2-1
cdr3_aa: CASSPRTGGLVGYNEQFF

v_call: TRBV12-3/TRBV12-4
j_call: TRBJ1-2
cdr3_aa: CASSDTFGYGYTF

v_call: TRBV9
j_call: TRBJ1-2
cdr3_aa: CASSARQGKSLPYRGYTF

v_call: TRBV2
j_call: TRBJ1-2
cdr3_aa: CASSETGQGANYGYTF

v_call: TRBV11-2
j_call: TRBJ1-4
cdr3_aa: CASSHGLLGSRKEKLFF

v_call: TRBV11-2
j_call: TRBJ2-4
cdr3_aa: CASGPSYRKNIQYF

v_call: TRBV4-1
j_call: TRBJ1-2
cdr3_aa: CASSLMSKLRYGYTF

v_call: TRBV6-5
j_call: TRBJ1-1
cdr3_aa: CASSSREMWDTEAFF

v_call: TRBV7-9
j_call: TRBJ1-4
cdr3_aa: CASSLETGVNEKLFF

v_call: TRBV12-3/TRBV12-4
j_call: TRBJ2-3
cdr3_aa: CASSPDRTDTQYF

v_call: TRBV7-2
j_call: TRBJ1-5
cdr3_aa: CASSFAGLSNQPQHF

v_call: TRBV5-6
j_call: TRBJ1-4
cdr3_aa: CASSRTQGFGEKLFF

v_call: TRBV5-3
j_call: TRBJ2-1
cdr3_aa: CARSVPPGRGVPSSYNEQFF

v_call: TRBV5-6
j_call: TRBJ2-7
cdr3_aa: CASSLFNEQYF

v_call: TRBV29-1
j_call: TRBJ2-7
cdr3_aa: CSVEGQSYEQYF

v_call: TRBV4-2
j_call: TRBJ2-3
cdr3_aa: CASSRRDPSTDTQYF

v_call: TRBV10-3
j_call: TRBJ1-1
cdr3_aa: CAISGEGGDTEAFF

v_call: TRBV30
j_call: TRBJ1-6
cdr3_aa: CAFDRSPNSPLHF

v_call: TRBV13
j_call: TRBJ2-1
cdr3_aa: CASSTGSSYNEQFF

v_call: TRBV28
j_call: TRBJ1-2
cdr3_aa: CASLHSGLSGYTF

v_call: TRBV12-3/TRBV12-4
j_call: TRBJ2-7
cdr3_aa: CASSLGLSYEQYF

v_call: TRBV27
j_call: TRBJ1-2
cdr3_aa: CASSGQGNYGYTF

v_call: TRBV7-2
j_call: TRBJ2-1
cdr3_aa: CASSPPGLAGGGQFF

v_call: TRBV12-3/TRBV12-4
j_call: TRBJ2-1
cdr3_aa: CASSLPSVSEQFF

v_call: TRBV4-2
j_call: TRBJ1-2
cdr3_aa: CASSQDDRAGGYTF

v_call: TRBV5-1
j_call: TRBJ2-5
cdr3_aa: CASSFAGTSGGAETQYF

v_call: TRBV14
j_call: TRBJ2-7
cdr3_aa: CASSLTGTSVHAEQYF

v_call: TRBV27
j_call: TRBJ1-4
cdr3_aa: CASSLTRSSEKLFF

v_call: TRBV15
j_call: TRBJ2-2
cdr3_aa: CATSRDVGSTGELFF

v_call: TRBV18
j_call: TRBJ1-4
cdr3_aa: CASSPGVTSGNEKLFF

v_call: TRBV5-1
j_call: TRBJ2-7
cdr3_aa: CASSLDQGQGTYEQYF